These 22 T cell receptor beta chains came from one sample sequenced in a study of T cells in localized non-small cell lung cancer (TCRdb year 2020). The library was obtained by the immunoSEQ multiplex PCR assay. Sourced from immuneACCESS, this table was stored by TCRdb with only in-frame sequences that have V and J called. A share of the clones is absent; for the studies checked, an unresolved V gene accounts for under half, and the remainder has no known explanation. The sample contains under 25,000 clones, around 90% of them found a single time. The ten largest make up over 20% of the sample. Material: peripheral blood, obtained before any cancer treatment. These receptors came from a man aged 35 to 69 with stage I squamous cell lung carcinoma.

The chain couples TRBV4-1 to TRBJ2-7; D is unresolved. The CDR3 consists of 16 residues. CDR1 and CDR2 (germline): MGHRA, YSYEKL. V lost 0 bases and J lost 4, with 16 bases in between. The CDR3 spells CASSQEYSRSTYEQYF. Written as DNA, the CDR3 is TGCGCCAGCAGCCAAGAGTATTCCCGATCGACATACGAGCAGTACTTC.

V is TRBV9 and J is TRBJ1-3, with D perhaps TRBD1 (5 bases). Germline loops: CDR1 SGDLS, CDR2 YYNGEE. V was clipped by 3 bases and J by 14 bases, with 18 bases between them. The CDR3 consists of 13 residues. The CDR3 region has the DNA TGTGCCAGCAGCGGGAGATTGGGGGAAGTGGTATATTTT. Translation: CASSGRLGEVVYF.

V and J are TRBV7-9 and TRBJ1-1; TRBD1 agrees at 9 bases. Trimming took 5 bases from V and 8 from J; bases not matched to a gene: 6. The germline V gene encodes CDR1 SEHNR and CDR2 FQNEAQ (reference sequence). The CDR3 extends over 13 amino acids. The CDR3 nucleotides read TGTGCCAGCAGCCCTGGACAGGGGATGGAAGCTTTCTTT. Its translation: CASSPGQGMEAFF.

In its sample, this clone was seen once. V and J are TRBV5-1 and TRBJ2-7, with a possible D match to TRBD2 (6 bases). Trimming took off 4 bases at V and 4 bases at J, with 21 bases between the two ends. The germline V gene has CDR1 SGHRS and CDR2 YFSETQ. There are 16 residues in the CDR3. The CDR3 bases are TGCGCCAGCAGCCCGGGAGATCTGGGGGTTTTTTACGAGCAGTACTTC. This encodes CASSPGDLGVFYEQYF.

The chain uses TRBV27 and TRBJ1-1, with D perhaps matching TRBD1 (6 bases). CDR1 and CDR2 (germline): MNHEY, SMNVEV (reference sequence). This CDR3 contains 17 residues. Trimming pared 5 bases from V and 2 bases from J, leaving 21 bases between. CDR3 region: CASSTYTTGQFNTEAFF. DNA for the CDR3: TGTGCCAGCAGTACTTATACCACCGGACAGTTCAACACTGAAGCTTTCTTT.

V and J are TRBV2 and TRBJ1-5; D is possibly TRBD1 (5 bases). V was trimmed by 1 base and J by 6 bases, leaving 7 bases between them. The CDR3 contains 13 residues. Germline CDR1 and CDR2: SNHLY and FYNNEI. The CDR3 reads CASSEGGGQPQHF. Written as DNA, the CDR3 is TGTGCCAGCAGTGAAGGTGGGGGTCAGCCCCAGCATTTT.

The chain couples TRBV25-1 to TRBJ2-1, with D perhaps matching TRBD2 (5 bases). This CDR3 contains 12 residues. Trimming shortened V by 7 bases and J by 7 bases, and 11 bases separated the two germline ends. Germline CDR1 reads MGHDK; CDR2 reads SYGVNS. CDR3 DNA: TGTGCCAGCAATCGGGGTCCTAATGAGCAGTTCTTC. It translates to CASNRGPNEQFF.

The chain recombines TRBV4-2 with TRBJ2-7; 7 bases fit TRBD2. The CDR3 is 15 amino acids. Trimming cost V 4 bases and J 4 bases; bases outside gene matches: 10. The germline CDR1 and CDR2 sequences are LGHNA and YNFKEQ. Here the CDR3 reads CASSPGGGAGYEQYF. The DNA for the CDR3 is TGTGCCAGCAGCCCCGGGGGAGGGGCCGGGTACGAGCAGTACTTC.

This rearrangement joins TRBV6-5 to TRBJ1-1, with D uncertain. The CDR3 consists of 14 residues. Germline CDR1 and CDR2: MNHEY and SVGAGI. Trimming left V 6 bases short and J 0 bases short, with 11 bases between. The CDR3 nucleotides are TGTGCCAGCAGCTCCCTGGCCCTGAACACTGAAGCTTTCTTT. It encodes CASSSLALNTEAFF.

V and J are TRBV1 and TRBJ2-3; the DNA was not used to check the table's D call, TRBD2. TRBV1 is described as a pseudogene. There are 20 residues in the CDR3. In nucleotides, the CDR3 is TGCACCAGCAGCCAAAGGGGACTAGCGGGGGGGCCAGAACCCACAGATACGCAGTATTTT. As protein: CTSSQRGLAGGPEPTDTQYF.

The chain joins TRBV7-9 to TRBJ2-2; a possible D gene is TRBD2 (7 bases). Trimming took 4 bases from V and 0 from J, leaving 15 bases between them. CDR1 and CDR2 (germline): SEHNR, FQNEAQ (reference sequence). The CDR3 loop spans 17 amino acids. CDR3 residues: CASSYPGGRANTGELFF. The CDR3 nucleotides are TGTGCCAGCAGCTACCCCGGGGGGCGCGCGAACACCGGGGAGCTGTTTTTT. Full variable domain (outside the CDR3, taken from reference TRBV7-9 and TRBJ2-2): DTGVSQNPRHKITKRGQNVTFRCDPISEHNRLYWYRQTLGQGPEFLTYFQNEAQLEKSRLLSDRFSAERPKGSFSTLEIQRTEQGDSAMYLCASSYPGGRANTGELFFGEGSRLTVL.

The V gene is TRBV5-4, the J gene TRBJ2-7, with D unresolved. Germline values: CDR1 SGHNT, CDR2 YYREEE (reference sequence). This CDR3 comprises 14 residues. Trimming took off 0 bases at V and 2 bases at J, with 9 bases between the two ends. CDR3 sequence reads: CASSLDEGTYEQYF. CDR3 nucleotide sequence: TGTGCCAGCAGCTTGGATGAAGGGACCTACGAGCAGTACTTC.

The chain joins TRBV5-8 to TRBJ1-4; 7 bases are shared with TRBD1. The CDR3 consists of 14 residues. J gave up 7 bases and V 3 bases, and 6 bases lay outside the gene matches. CDR1 and CDR2 (germline): SGHTS, YDEGEE. In DNA, the CDR3 is TGTGCCAGCAGCTCCGGGACAGCAACTGAAAAACTGTTTTTT. Protein sequence: CASSSGTATEKLFF.

The chain recombines TRBV9 with TRBJ1-2, with no clear D. Trimming left V 4 bases short and J 3 bases short, with 10 bases between. CDR3 length equals 13 residues. Germline CDR1 SGDLS, CDR2 YYNGEE. CDR3 DNA: TGTGCCAGCAGCTTAGTTGGCGACTATGGCTACACCTTC. It specifies CASSLVGDYGYTF.

V usage is TRBV7-6 and J usage is TRBJ2-7, with D perhaps matching TRBD1 or TRBD2 (5 bases each). The CDR3 runs 15 residues. Trimming took off 6 bases at V and 1 base at J, with 16 bases between the two ends. Germline V CDR1 and CDR2: SGHVS, FNYEAQ. The CDR3 nucleotides are TGTGCCAGCAGTGAAGACCCGGGACGGTCCTACGAGCAGTACTTC. Translating it yields CASSEDPGRSYEQYF.

The CDR3 sequence is CASSSGARNTEAFF. The CDR3 region has the DNA TGTGCCAGCAGTTCAGGGGCACGGAACACTGAAGCTTTCTTT. V is TRBV6-6 and J is TRBJ1-1, with D possibly TRBD1 on 6 matching bases. The V end lost 4 bases, the J end lost 1 base, and 10 bases lay between the germline ends. Per the germline V gene, CDR1 is MNHNY and CDR2 is SVGAGI (reference sequence). This CDR3 contains 14 residues.

The V and J genes are TRBV5-1 and TRBJ1-1; 11 nucleotides align to TRBD1. This CDR3 comprises 14 residues. After removal of 4 bases from V and 5 bases from J, the junction contained 4 bases not matched to a gene. Germline values: CDR1 SGHRS, CDR2 YFSETQ. The CDR3 DNA reads TGCGCCAGCAGCCCAGGGACAGGGGGTACTGAAGCTTTCTTT. This codes for CASSPGTGGTEAFF.

The chain couples TRBV6-6 to TRBJ1-2; possibly TRBD1 for D (5 bases). V lost 8 bases and J 4 bases, leaving 14 bases between the germline ends. This CDR3 is 13 amino acids long. Looked up from germline, CDR1 is MNHNY and CDR2 is SVGAGI (reference sequence). Written as DNA, the CDR3 is TGTGCCAGCGCTCCAGGGTCAGGCTATGGCTACACCTTC. Translated: CASAPGSGYGYTF.

The chain carries TRBV29-1 and TRBJ1-1; D gene ambiguous. The CDR3 covers 12 residues. Germline lookup yields CDR1 SQVTM and CDR2 ANQGSEA. The ends were cut back, 8 bases at V and 2 bases at J, with 12 bases in the middle. The CDR3 loop reads CSPTGPNTEAFF. The CDR3 region has the DNA TGCAGCCCCACCGGGCCTAACACTGAAGCTTTCTTT.

This clone was detected only once. This chain connects TRBV5-1 to TRBJ2-2; the match to TRBD2 covers 8 bases. V dropped 3 bases and J dropped 0; count of bases not matched to a gene: 1. Looked up from germline, CDR1 is SGHRS and CDR2 is YFSETQ. This CDR3 spans 15 amino acids. The CDR3 loop is CASSSGGPNTGELFF. The DNA for the CDR3 is TGCGCCAGCAGCTCGGGGGGGCCGAACACCGGGGAGCTGTTTTTT.

V and J are TRBV19 and TRBJ1-2; D might be TRBD1 (5 bases). Between the trimmed V and J ends, which lost 7 bases and 7 bases, there was a span of 22 bases. This CDR3 comprises 15 residues. In germline, CDR1 is LNHDA, CDR2 SQIVND (reference sequence). CDR3 in amino acids: CASTPPRGTRGGYTF. The CDR3 DNA reads as TGTGCCAGTACCCCCCCACGGGGCACGAGAGGTGGCTACACCTTC.

The sample holds one count of this clone. V and J are TRBV7-6 and TRBJ2-5; D perhaps matches TRBD2 (5 bases). This CDR3 has 14 amino acids. The V and J ends lost 2 bases and 1 base respectively, with 8 bases between them. Germline-derived CDR1 and CDR2 are SGHVS and FNYEAQ. This CDR3 reads CASSLRGFQETQYF. The DNA for the CDR3 is TGTGCCAGCAGCTTAAGAGGGTTCCAAGAGACCCAGTACTTC.